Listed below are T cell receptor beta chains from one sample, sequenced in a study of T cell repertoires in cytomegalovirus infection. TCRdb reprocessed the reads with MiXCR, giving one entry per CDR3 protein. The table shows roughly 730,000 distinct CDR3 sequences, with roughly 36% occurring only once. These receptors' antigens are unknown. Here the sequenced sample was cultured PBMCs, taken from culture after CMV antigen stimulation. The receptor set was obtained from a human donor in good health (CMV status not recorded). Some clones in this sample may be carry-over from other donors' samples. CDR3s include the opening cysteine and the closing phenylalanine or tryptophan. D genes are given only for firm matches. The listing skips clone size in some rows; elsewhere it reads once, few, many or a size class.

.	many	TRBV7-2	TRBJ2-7	TGTGCCAGCAGCCACCGAATTGGGACGAGCTCCTACGAGCAGTACTTC	CASSHRIGTSSYEQYF
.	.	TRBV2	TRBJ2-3	TGTGCCAGCAGGACAATGGCTAGCACAGATACGCAGTATTTT	CASRTMASTDTQYF
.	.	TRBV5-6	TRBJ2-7	TGTGCCAGCAGCCAACAGGCCGCCGAGCAGTACTTC	CASSQQAAEQYF
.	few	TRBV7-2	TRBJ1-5	TGTGCCAGCAGCTTAGGAGAGCCAGGGGTGAATCAGCCCCAGCATTTT	CASSLGEPGVNQPQHF
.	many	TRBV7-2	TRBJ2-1	TGTGCCAGCAGCTCCCAACGAGGTTCCTACAATGAGCAGTTCTTC	CASSSQRGSYNEQFF
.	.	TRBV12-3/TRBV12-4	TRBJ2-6	TGTGCCAGCAGTTTGGGGGCCCGGAACCGAAAGTCTGGGGCCAACGTCCTGACTTTC	CASSLGARNRKSGANVLTF
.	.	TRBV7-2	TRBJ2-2	TGTGCCAGCAGCTTAGACGTCGGGGCCACAGGGGAGCTGTTTTTT	CASSLDVGATGELFF
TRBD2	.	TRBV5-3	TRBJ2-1	TGTGCCAGCAGCTCGCCCGGGGCTAGCGGGTCCTACAATGAGCAGTTCTTC	CASSSPGASGSYNEQFF
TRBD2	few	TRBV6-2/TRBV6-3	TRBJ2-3	TGTGCCAGCAGCCAACGACTAGCAGGCACAGATACGCAGTATTTT	CASSQRLAGTDTQYF
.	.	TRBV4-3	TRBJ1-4	TGCGCCAGCAGCCAAGATGACGGGAGTGAAAAACTGTTTTTT	CASSQDDGSEKLFF
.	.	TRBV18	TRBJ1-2	TGTGCCAGCTCCACAACCGAGACCTATGGCTACACCTTC	CASSTTETYGYTF
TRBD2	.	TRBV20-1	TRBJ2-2	TGCAGTGCTAGAGATCAGCGGGAGGGTGATACCGGGGAGCTGTTTTTT	CSARDQREGDTGELFF
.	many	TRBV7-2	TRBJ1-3	TGTGCCAGCAGCTTCCGCCCCGGGCCCGTGACTGGAAACACCATATATTTT	CASSFRPGPVTGNTIYF
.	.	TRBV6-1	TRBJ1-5	TGTGCCAGCAGTGAAGCGCTAGGAGCTCAGCCCCAGCATTTT	CASSEALGAQPQHF
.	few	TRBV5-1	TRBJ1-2	TGCGCCAGCAGCTTGGAACCCGGTTCGAACTATGGCTACACCTTC	CASSLEPGSNYGYTF
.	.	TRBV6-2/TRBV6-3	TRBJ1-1	TGTGCCAGCAGCCGGAGTCCCACTGAAGCTTTCTTT	CASSRSPTEAFF
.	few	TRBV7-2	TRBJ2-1	TGTGCCAGCAACCCCGAGACAGGGGTGGATAGCGGGAGTTTATACAATGAGCAGTTCTTC	CASNPETGVDSGSLYNEQFF
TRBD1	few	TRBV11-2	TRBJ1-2	TGTGCCAGCAGCCCACGGACAGGCGATGGCTACACCTTC	CASSPRTGDGYTF
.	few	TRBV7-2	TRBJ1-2	TGTGCCAGCAGCTCTGGACGTACGGGGGGCGACTATGGCTACACCTTC	CASSSGRTGGDYGYTF